The rows below give T cell receptor beta chains drawn from one sample of a study of T cell repertoires in aging, cancer and after chemotherapy. From the multiplex PCR reads, TCRdb called clonotypes with MiXCR, one entry per CDR3 protein. The table includes some 11,000 distinct CDR3 sequences, 25% to 30% detected once. Sequenced sample: blood. The receptors originated from a human donor in good health. The CDR3 runs from the conserved cysteine through the conserved F or W. The D gene is left open where the match is weak. A clone size is listed for some rows: how often the clone was seen (once, few, many), or a class if it is expanded.

clone size	V gene	D gene	J gene	CDR3 DNA	CDR3 protein
NA	TRBV28	NA	TRBJ1-4	TGTGCCAGCAGTTTAAGTGGTGAAAAACTGTTTTTT	CASSLSGEKLFF
few	TRBV7-9	TRBD1	TRBJ1-6	TGTGCCAGCAGCTTATTAGTTTTTCGGACAGGGCATAATTCACCCCTCCACTTT	CASSLLVFRTGHNSPLHF
NA	TRBV6-2/TRBV6-3	TRBD1	TRBJ2-2	TGTGCCAGCACCTGGACAGGGTCGGTCGGGGAGCTGTTTTTT	CASTWTGSVGELFF
NA	TRBV6-5	NA	TRBJ2-7	TGTGCCAGCAGCTATGGGCGGAGAGCCTACGAGCAGTACTTC	CASSYGRRAYEQYF
NA	TRBV12-3/TRBV12-4	TRBD1	TRBJ2-5	TGTGCCAGCAGTACCCGGACAGGGCAAGAGACCCAGTACTTC	CASSTRTGQETQYF
few	TRBV20-1	NA	TRBJ1-4	TGCAGTGCTAGAGTAGTGGGGCAGCGTAATGAAAAACTGTTTTTT	CSARVVGQRNEKLFF
NA	TRBV7-2	NA	TRBJ2-3	TGTGCCAGCAGCTTACTTGCGGGTACGCAGTATTTT	CASSLLAGTQYF
NA	TRBV7-9	TRBD1	TRBJ2-2	TGTGCCAGCAGCTCCCTCAGGAGGCAGGGGGCTTCCTTCACCGGGGAGCTGTTTTTT	CASSSLRRQGASFTGELFF
NA	TRBV18	NA	TRBJ1-5	TGTGCCAGCTCACCAGTGTCCGGGTTAAGCAATCAGCCCCAGCATTTT	CASSPVSGLSNQPQHF
NA	TRBV27	NA	TRBJ1-5	TGTGCCAGCAGTTTCCCGGGGGCAGGGGATAGCAATCAGCCCCAGCATTTT	CASSFPGAGDSNQPQHF
NA	TRBV7-2	TRBD2	TRBJ2-3	TGTGCCAGCAGCACCGGACTAGCGGGGGTCTTCACAGATACGCAGTATTTT	CASSTGLAGVFTDTQYF
few	TRBV11-2	NA	TRBJ1-6	TGTGCCAGCAGCTTGGCTGGACGTAGCAATAATTCACCCCTCCACTTT	CASSLAGRSNNSPLHF
NA	TRBV24-1	NA	TRBJ2-7	NA	CATDYSCSGIEQYF
NA	TRBV6-5	TRBD2	TRBJ2-3	TGTGCCAGCAGTTCCCCGGCTAGCGGGGGGCTGGGGACGCAGTATTTT	CASSSPASGGLGTQYF
NA	TRBV10-3	NA	TRBJ2-5	TGTGCCATCGCGGCGGAGAAAGAGACCCAGTACTTC	CAIAAEKETQYF
NA	TRBV11-2	TRBD1	TRBJ2-7	TGTGCCAGCAGTATACAGGGGGCGCAGCGGTTC	CASSIQGAQRF
few	TRBV27	NA	TRBJ2-2	TGTGCCAGCAGTTTATCTCCCACGCCCGGGACCGGGGAGCTGTTTTTT	CASSLSPTPGTGELFF
few	TRBV20-1	TRBD1	TRBJ2-3	TGCAGTGCTAGCAAGGGACAGGCTGCTACAGATACGCAGTATTTT	CSASKGQAATDTQYF
medium-sized	TRBV30	NA	TRBJ1-1	TGTGCCTGGAGTACGAGGGGCCTCTTT	CAWSTRGLF
NA	TRBV7-2	TRBD2	TRBJ2-5	TGTGCCAGCAGCTTACCTAGCGGGCTCCAAGAGACCCAGTACTTC	CASSLPSGLQETQYF
NA	TRBV11-3	NA	TRBJ2-7	TGTGCCAGCAGCTTAGGGAGTTCCTACGAGCAGTACTTC	CASSLGSSYEQYF
NA	TRBV4-2	NA	TRBJ2-7	TGTGCCAGCAGCCAAGATTGGGACGGGGGCGAGCAGTACTTC	CASSQDWDGGEQYF
medium-sized	TRBV6-5	TRBD1	TRBJ1-3	TGTGCCAGTTGGGACAGCGGCTCTGGAAACACCATATATTTT	CASWDSGSGNTIYF
NA	TRBV10-3	TRBD2	TRBJ2-1	TGTGCCATCAGTGGGGGGGGGGGCAATGAGCAGTTCTTC	CAISGGGGNEQFF
NA	TRBV5-6	NA	TRBJ1-6	TGTGCCAGCAGCCGGAATACCCAAGCAAATAATTCACCCCTCCACTTT	CASSRNTQANNSPLHF
few	TRBV7-2	TRBD1	TRBJ2-7	TGTGCCAGCAGCTTGGGACAGGGGGTGGGGGAGCAGTACTTC	CASSLGQGVGEQYF
NA	TRBV20-1	TRBD2	TRBJ2-3	TGCAGTGCTAGTCTGGCGGGGGGCCCTCGCACGCAGTATTTT	CSASLAGGPRTQYF
few	TRBV27	NA	TRBJ2-7	TGTGTCAGTAGACAGCTTTCCTCCTACGAGCAGTACTTC	CVSRQLSSYEQYF
few	TRBV5-6	NA	TRBJ2-7	TGTGCCAGCAGTTTTGATGGGGGGACCGAGCAGTACTTC	CASSFDGGTEQYF
NA	TRBV5-6	TRBD2	TRBJ2-5	TGTGCCAGCAGCTTTGGGACTAGCGCCATACGGAAGGACCAGTACTTC	CASSFGTSAIRKDQYF